Shown below are 21 T cell receptor beta chains from a single sample sequenced in a study of blood T cell repertoires in COVID-19. Assay used: immunoSEQ multiplex PCR; TCRdb lists only in-frame clones, some missing. In the table there are 370,000 or so clones, approximately 77% of which are singletons. Specimen: peripheral blood. Receptors originate from a human donor with acute or convalescent COVID-19. The donor label of this sample is uncertain.

V and J are TRBV6-5 and TRBJ2-1; 9 bases are shared with TRBD2. V shed 4 bases, J shed 7 bases, and the junction held 8 bases outside the gene matches. Germline V gene lookup returns CDR1 MNHEY and CDR2 SVGAGI. This CDR3 contains 15 residues. CDR3 nucleotide sequence: TGTGCCAGCAGTTTCAGGACTAGCGCTCAAAATGAGCAGTTCTTC. Translated, it gives CASSFRTSAQNEQFF.

The genes are TRBV27 and TRBJ1-1; D perhaps matches TRBD1 (5 bases). CDR3 size: 14 residues. The V and J ends lost 2 bases and 8 bases respectively, with 15 bases between them. Germline V gene data show CDR1 as MNHEY and CDR2 as SMNVEV (reference sequence). The CDR3 region has the DNA TGTGCCAGCAGTTTAGAGCAGGGTCCACCAGAAGCTTTCTTT. This codes for CASSLEQGPPEAFF.

V gene TRBV27 combines with J gene TRBJ2-3, with 12 bases aligning to TRBD2. The CDR3 length is 16 residues. The ends lost 5 bases at V and 4 bases at J; junction bases unmatched: 7. Germline loops: CDR1 MNHEY, CDR2 SMNVEV (reference sequence). CDR3: CASSPGTSGLADTQYF. The CDR3 nucleotides are TGTGCCAGCAGTCCCGGGACTAGCGGGCTTGCAGATACGCAGTATTTT.

The J gene is TRBJ2-7, the V gene TRBV28; D remains ambiguous. The V end was cut by 5 bases, the J end by 4 bases, with 12 bases between. The CDR3 runs 13 residues. From germline, CDR1 is MDHEN and CDR2 SYDVKM. Here the CDR3 DNA reads TGTGCCAGCAGTAGAACAGCCCCTTACGAGCAGTACTTC. The encoded protein is CASSRTAPYEQYF.

The chain uses TRBV10-2 and TRBJ1-1; D not certain. Trimming took 7 bases from V and 1 from J, leaving 4 bases between them. Germline CDR1 WSHSY, CDR2 SAAADI. This CDR3 is built from 11 residues. The CDR3 nucleotides are TGCGCCAGCATGAGGAACACTGAAGCTTTCTTT. It is translated as CASMRNTEAFF.

The genes are TRBV6-5 and TRBJ2-3; D perhaps matches TRBD1 (5 bases). V lost 6 bases and J lost 1, with 14 bases in between. The CDR3 runs 15 residues. From germline, CDR1 is MNHEY and CDR2 SVGAGI. CDR3: CASRRAGAGTDTQYF. The CDR3, as DNA: TGTGCCAGCAGAAGAGCTGGGGCCGGCACAGATACGCAGTATTTT.

The rearrangement joins TRBV30 to TRBJ1-1; maybe TRBD1 (5 bases). V was clipped by 1 base and J by 4 bases, with 13 bases between them. There are 14 residues in the CDR3. Germline-derived CDR1 and CDR2 are GTSNPN and SVGIG (reference sequence). The CDR3 bases are TGTGCCTGGAGTGCCCAAGTGGGGGGCACTGAAGCTTTCTTT. It yields the protein CAWSAQVGGTEAFF.

V is TRBV18 and J is TRBJ1-5, with D uncertain. Germline V gene sequence: CDR1 KGHSH, CDR2 LQKENI. The CDR3 runs 15 residues. V was pared by 5 bases and J by 5 bases, with 16 bases between. The chain's CDR3 is CASSKPEGRYQPQHF. CDR3 in DNA: TGTGCCAGCTCAAAACCGGAGGGTAGGTATCAGCCCCAGCATTTT.

J is TRBJ1-2 and V is TRBV6-4, with 7 bases matching TRBD1. Germline values: CDR1 MRHNA, CDR2 SNTAGT. The CDR3 loop spans 14 amino acids. J gave up 7 bases and V 2 bases, and 7 bases lay outside the gene matches. The CDR3: CASSDTDRVAGYTF. In DNA form, the CDR3 reads TGTGCCAGCAGTGACACCGACAGGGTTGCTGGCTACACCTTC.

This clone was observed a few times. This chain uses TRBV7-6 with TRBJ2-3, with TRBD2 matching 9 bases. The CDR3 spans 21 residues. Trimming removed 1 base from V and 0 bases from J; junction bases left unmatched: 17. In germline, CDR1 is SGHVS, CDR2 FNYEAQ. The CDR3 sequence is CASSLVDVLAGRPTSTDTQYF. The CDR3 nucleotides read TGTGCCAGCAGCTTAGTCGATGTACTAGCGGGCCGACCAACTAGCACAGATACGCAGTATTTT.

The chain carries TRBV11-2 and TRBJ1-2; unclear D gene. The V gene lost 5 bases and the J gene lost 1 base, with 17 bases spanning the gap. The CDR3 has 16 residues. Germline CDR1 and CDR2: SGHAT and FQNNGV. The CDR3 nucleotides are TGTGCCAGCAGCCCCTTTATCCAGGAGGTTAACTATGGCTACACCTTC. This gives the protein CASSPFIQEVNYGYTF.

This clone appeared a single time. This sequence joins TRBV27 and TRBJ1-1; 8 positions match TRBD1. V lost 6 bases to trimming and J lost 2 bases; unmatched junction nucleotides: 8. CDR1 is MNHEY and CDR2 is SMNVEV in the germline V gene (reference sequence). This CDR3 is 15 amino acids long. In DNA, the CDR3 is TGTGCCAGCAGGTCAGGGGGCGCGAGAAACACTGAAGCTTTCTTT. It is translated as CASRSGGARNTEAFF.

With regard to this clone: Other nucleotide sequences in the sample specify the same CDR3. The CDR3 nucleotides read TGTGCCAGCAGCCCCGGACAGGGGGCTGGAAACACCATATATTTT. It codes for CASSPGQGAGNTIYF. The rearrangement uses TRBV7-7 and TRBJ1-3; 10 bases line up with TRBD1. Germline loops: CDR1 SSHAT, CDR2 FNYEAQ (reference sequence). Unmatched junction bases numbered 3, after V lost 5 bases and J lost 2 bases. This CDR3 comprises 15 residues.

The CDR3 is CASTQGLNTEAFF. CDR3 in DNA: TGTGCCAGCACACAGGGTCTGAACACTGAAGCTTTCTTT. The chain joins TRBV2 to TRBJ1-1; D is perhaps TRBD1 (6 bases). V dropped 7 bases and J dropped 0 bases, with 9 bases sitting between them. In germline, CDR1 is SNHLY, CDR2 FYNNEI. The CDR3 runs 13 residues.

This clone was counted a few times. The V and J genes are TRBV6-5 and TRBJ1-6; D perhaps matches TRBD1 (5 bases). The germline V and J ends were trimmed by 11 bases and 14 bases, with 16 bases remaining between them. Germline V gene sequence: CDR1 MNHEY, CDR2 SVGAGI. The CDR3 totals 11 residues. CDR3 amino acids: CASRGSRTLHF. CDR3 coding DNA: TGTGCCTCTCGGGGGAGTCGGACCCTCCACTTT.

The gene calls are TRBV7-6 and TRBJ2-3, with 13 bases identical to TRBD2. From germline, CDR1 is SGHVS and CDR2 FNYEAQ. V was clipped by 6 bases and J by 4 bases; unmatched bases: 7. This CDR3 comprises 16 residues. This CDR3 is CASRKLAGGQADTQYF. In DNA form, the CDR3 reads TGTGCCAGCAGGAAACTAGCGGGGGGGCAGGCAGATACGCAGTATTTT.

The chain uses TRBV5-1 and TRBJ2-5, with 8 bases lining up with TRBD1. The V segment lost 2 bases and the J segment 4 bases; nucleotides outside the gene matches: 4. The CDR3 is made up of 14 amino acids. The germline gives CDR1 SGHRS, CDR2 YFSETQ. In nucleotides, the CDR3 is TGCGCCAGCAGCTTCCGGACAGGGTCAGAGACCCAGTACTTC. Protein: CASSFRTGSETQYF.

This chain uses TRBV3-1 (or the pseudogene TRBV3-2) with TRBJ1-1; D call uncertain. This CDR3 has 12 residues. Germline V gene lookup returns CDR1 LGHDT and CDR2 YNNKEL (reference sequence). V dropped 8 bases and J dropped 5 bases, with 12 bases sitting between them. CDR3 DNA sequence: TGTGCCAGCCGCGGCGGCGGGACTGAAGCTTTCTTT. Its protein product is CASRGGGTEAFF.

V usage is TRBV23-1 and J usage is TRBJ2-1; 9 bases are shared with TRBD1. TRBV23-1 is placed among ORFs of uncertain function. V lost 2 bases, J lost 10 bases, and 9 bases stayed unmatched. The CDR3 consists of 15 residues. The CDR3 loop is CASSQNRGPGGEQFF. In DNA, the CDR3 is TGCGCCAGCAGTCAAAACAGGGGGCCCGGGGGAGAGCAGTTCTTC.

This clone was recorded only once. This sequence joins TRBV19 and TRBJ1-1, with 8 bases lining up with TRBD1. The V gene's germline CDR1 is LNHDA and CDR2 SQIVND (reference sequence). After removal of 1 base from V and 6 bases from J, the junction contained 4 bases not matched to a gene. The CDR3 covers 14 residues. CDR3 residues: CASSIGRGLSEAFF. In nucleotides, the CDR3 is TGTGCCAGTAGTATAGGCAGGGGGCTATCTGAAGCTTTCTTT.

The J gene is TRBJ2-5, the V gene TRBV11-2, with 8 bases identical to TRBD2. The CDR3 is made up of 15 amino acids. J lost 2 bases, V lost 1 base, and 3 bases had no gene match. The germline V gene has CDR1 SGHAT and CDR2 FQNNGV. CDR3 sequence: CASSLAGGMQETQYF. Here the CDR3 DNA reads TGTGCCAGCAGCTTAGCGGGGGGGATGCAAGAGACCCAGTACTTC.